Each of the 6 T cell receptor beta chains below was sequenced from the same sample in a study of cytomegalovirus exposure and HLA in healthy donors. With 60 Vbeta and 13 Jbeta primers, the PCR was carried out. The protocol was immunoSEQ multiplex PCR, while the TCRdb copy is restricted to in-frame clones and leaves out a portion. The sample lists about 160,000 clones, 85% occurring once. Sequenced material: PBMCs. These receptors all come from a boy between 2 and 15 years old in good health and CMV-seronegative.

The chain recombines TRBV4-1 with TRBJ2-5, with D possibly being TRBD2 (6 bases). The CDR3 contains 14 residues. The germline gives CDR1 MGHRA, CDR2 YSYEKL. Trimming stripped 1 base from V and 0 bases from J, with 6 bases between. The CDR3 reads CASSQAGDQETQYF. The DNA for the CDR3 is TGCGCCAGCAGCCAAGCGGGGGACCAAGAGACCCAGTACTTC.

The V and J genes are TRBV15 and TRBJ2-1; possibly TRBD2 for D (6 bases). The CDR3 extends over 13 amino acids. Per the germline V gene, CDR1 is LNHNV and CDR2 is YYDKDF (reference sequence). The ends were cut back, 3 bases at V and 9 bases at J, with 12 bases in the middle. CDR3 DNA: TGTGCCACCAGCAGGGAATTGGGGGGTGAGCAGTTCTTC. Residues: CATSRELGGEQFF.

The J gene is TRBJ2-2, the V gene TRBV4-1; perhaps TRBD2 as D (6 bases). CDR1 and CDR2 (germline): MGHRA, YSYEKL. The CDR3 runs 16 residues. Trimming took off 0 bases at V and 4 bases at J, with 12 bases between the two ends. The CDR3 here is CASSQEGGITTGELFF. CDR3 sequence (DNA): TGCGCCAGCAGCCAAGAGGGCGGGATAACCACCGGGGAGCTGTTTTTT.

This sequence joins TRBV6-6 and TRBJ2-5, with 12 bases fitting TRBD2. Matching the DNA end better, TRBJ2-7 makes the J call doubtful. CDR3 length: 15 amino acids. Looked up from germline, CDR1 is MNHNY and CDR2 is SVGAGI (reference sequence). Here the CDR3 DNA reads TGTGCCAGCAGTTCGACTAGCGGGGGTTCCTACGAGCAGTACTTC. It encodes CASSSTSGGSYEQYF.

The chain recombines TRBV5-1 with TRBJ2-3, with TRBD1 matching over 8 bases. The trim removed 0 bases at V and 2 bases at J, leaving 2 bases unmatched. The CDR3 covers 15 residues. Germline values: CDR1 SGHRS, CDR2 YFSETQ. The CDR3 DNA sequence: TGCGCCAGCAGCTTGGCGACAGGGGACACAGATACGCAGTATTTT. Translating gives CASSLATGDTDTQYF.

V is TRBV7-9 and J is TRBJ1-2; D is possibly TRBD1 (6 bases). V was shortened by 3 bases and J by 4 bases, with 9 bases between the two germline ends. Germline CDR1 reads SEHNR; CDR2 reads FQNEAQ (reference sequence). This CDR3 spans 13 amino acids. CDR3 residues: CASSLDSFYGYTF. The CDR3 DNA reads as TGTGCCAGCAGCTTGGACAGCTTCTATGGCTACACCTTC.